The present T cell receptor (beta chain) was sequenced within a study of shared clonotypes between healthy human individuals. The V gene end was trimmed by 7 bases and the J gene end by 3 bases; junction bases not matched to a gene: 13. The CDR3 contains 16 residues. The germline V gene has CDR1 SGHVS and CDR2 FNYEAQ. It was about 190 ng DNA, 28,000 or so T cell genomes, that sorted-subset replicate PCRs used. Only in-frame clones appear in the TCRdb table, and some are missing; sequencing was by immunoSEQ multiplex PCR. The sample includes about 190,000 clones, about 66% of them seen just once. This sequence originates from a young man in good health. The source material was memory CD4+ T cells sorted from blood. Subset denoted: CD45RA-negative fraction. V and J are TRBV7-6 and TRBJ2-5, with 8 bases aligning to TRBD1. The CDR3, as DNA: TGTGCCAGCATGAGAGCCGGAGACAGGGGAGAAGAGACCCAGTACTTC. Its translation is CASMRAGDRGEETQYF.